This paragraph covers one TCR beta chain sequence. This entry comes from a study of response to subunit inactivated influenza vaccine. From the RT-PCR reads, TCRdb called clonotypes with MiXCR, one entry per CDR3 protein. The repertoire holds hundreds of thousands of distinct CDR3 sequences, with 6% to 9% as singletons. The CDR3 totals 20 residues. CDR1 is DFQATT, CDR2 SNEGSKA, per germline (reference sequence). V was pared by 2 bases and J by 2 bases, with 13 bases of the junction left unmatched. This sequence joins TRBV20-1 and TRBJ2-3, with 16 bases matching TRBD2. The source of this sequence is a man aged 50-75 years who received an inactivated influenza vaccine. The sample here was PBMCs from blood, taken 23 to 25 months after vaccination. CDR3 amino acids: CSARKLPGLAGGMNTDTQYF. In DNA, the CDR3 is TGCAGTGCTAGAAAGCTCCCGGGACTAGCGGGGGGGATGAACACAGATACGCAGTATTTT.